These 22 T cell receptor beta chains were all obtained from the same sample, sequenced in a study of blood T cell repertoires in COVID-19. Some clones are missing from TCRdb's copy, which holds only in-frame ones; the method was immunoSEQ multiplex PCR. The repertoire consists of about 250,000 clones, with roughly 84% occurring once and the leading ten covering about 4.4%. Sequenced: peripheral blood. The source is a man aged 50 to 60 with active or convalescent COVID-19.

In this sample, this clone turned up once. The J gene is TRBJ2-1, the V gene TRBV6-5, with 12 bases that match TRBD2. V gave up 4 bases and J gave up 4 bases; unmatched junction bases: 2. This CDR3 region has 15 residues. Germline-derived CDR1 and CDR2 are MNHEY and SVGAGI. Here the CDR3 DNA reads TGTGCCAGCAGTTCCGGACTAGCGGGGTACAATGAGCAGTTCTTC. Protein: CASSSGLAGYNEQFF.

The genes are TRBV3-1 (or the pseudogene TRBV3-2) and TRBJ1-4; D gene ambiguous. Trimming cost V 5 bases and J 7 bases, with 8 bases left between them. Germline-derived CDR1 and CDR2 are LGHDT and YNNKEL (reference sequence). The CDR3 consists of 12 residues. The CDR3 bases are TGTGCCAGCAGCGCCCGACTTGAAAAACTGTTTTTT. Its protein product is CASSARLEKLFF.

The chain couples TRBV3-1 (or the pseudogene TRBV3-2) to TRBJ1-3; D perhaps matches TRBD1 (6 bases). The CDR3 spans 18 residues. V gave up 5 bases and J gave up 2 bases, with 22 bases separating them. Germline CDR1 is LGHDT and CDR2 is YNNKEL (reference sequence). The CDR3 spells CASSLKDSPSGTGNTIYF. The CDR3, as DNA: TGTGCCAGCAGCTTGAAGGACAGTCCTTCGGGTACTGGAAACACCATATATTTT.

This clone was recorded a few times. J is TRBJ2-3 and V is TRBV29-1, with TRBD2 matching over 8 bases. The CDR3 loop spans 14 amino acids. CDR1 and CDR2 from the germline V gene are SQVTM and ANQGSEA. Trimming at V came to 0 bases and at J to 4 bases, leaving 3 bases not matched to a gene. The chain's CDR3 is CSVEDGRGADTQYF. The DNA for the CDR3 is TGCAGCGTTGAAGATGGGCGGGGGGCAGATACGCAGTATTTT.

J is TRBJ1-2 and V is TRBV2; no clear D gene. CDR1 is SNHLY and CDR2 is FYNNEI in the germline V gene. The V gene lost 7 bases and the J gene lost 0 bases, with 9 bases spanning the gap. The CDR3 contains 13 residues. CDR3 sequence: CASIGRTNYGYTF. CDR3 in DNA: TGTGCCAGCATTGGGAGAACTAACTATGGCTACACCTTC.

The J gene is TRBJ2-2, the V gene TRBV28; D is undetermined. Germline CDR1 and CDR2: MDHEN and SYDVKM. The CDR3 covers 14 residues. V dropped 6 bases and J dropped 0 bases, with 8 bases sitting between them. Here the CDR3 DNA reads TGTGCCAGCAGGGTAGTAACGAACACCGGGGAGCTGTTTTTT. As protein: CASRVVTNTGELFF.

The V and J genes are TRBV7-2 and TRBJ2-7, with D perhaps matching TRBD2 (5 bases). The CDR3 is made up of 15 amino acids. Trimming removed 5 bases from V and 3 bases from J, with 17 bases in between. CDR1 SGHTA and CDR2 FQGNSA come from the germline V gene. The CDR3 coding sequence is TGTGCCAGCAGCCGCCAGTCGATGGCGGGCTACGAGCAGTACTTC. It codes for CASSRQSMAGYEQYF.

Only one count was recorded for this clone. The chain employs TRBV9 and TRBJ2-7; TRBD1 aligns across 11 bases. Trimming removed 0 bases from V and 3 bases from J; junction bases left unmatched: 5. Germline-derived CDR1 and CDR2 are SGDLS and YYNGEE. CDR3 length equals 16 residues. CDR3 residues: CASSVGGTGGLYEQYF. The DNA of the CDR3 is TGTGCCAGCAGCGTAGGCGGGACAGGGGGACTCTACGAGCAGTACTTC.

As for this clone: Additional DNA sequences in this sample encode the identical CDR3. CDR3 DNA: TGCAGCGTTGGGACCGGGGGTAATTCACCCCTCCACTTT. Translating it yields CSVGTGGNSPLHF. The rearrangement links TRBV29-1 to TRBJ1-6, with D perhaps TRBD1 (5 bases). The V and J ends lost 4 bases and 6 bases respectively, with 10 bases between them. There are 13 residues in the CDR3. CDR1 is SQVTM and CDR2 is ANQGSEA in the germline V gene.

The chain is built from TRBV27 and TRBJ2-2; D gene uncertain. V was shortened by 4 bases and J by 3 bases, with 9 bases between the two germline ends. CDR3 size: 14 residues. The germline V gene has CDR1 MNHEY and CDR2 SMNVEV (reference sequence). The CDR3 loop reads CASSSSGYTGELFF. CDR3 in DNA: TGTGCCAGCAGTTCTAGTGGGTACACCGGGGAGCTGTTTTTT.

V gene TRBV27 combines with J gene TRBJ1-1; 10 bases align to TRBD1. Germline values: CDR1 MNHEY, CDR2 SMNVEV (reference sequence). The CDR3 is 14 amino acids. After removal of 2 bases from V and 6 bases from J, the junction contained 3 bases not matched to a gene. CDR3 region: CASSLDRGLSEAFF. Here the CDR3 DNA reads TGTGCCAGCAGTTTAGACAGGGGGCTATCTGAAGCTTTCTTT.

The chain recombines TRBV19 with TRBJ1-6, with a possible D match to TRBD1 (6 bases). Germline assignment: CDR1 LNHDA and CDR2 SQIVND (reference sequence). Trimming took off 8 bases at V and 0 bases at J, with 11 bases between the two ends. The CDR3 runs to 15 residues. For the CDR3, the DNA is TGTGCCAGTCGACAGGACCACTCCTATAATTCACCCCTCCACTTT. This codes for CASRQDHSYNSPLHF.

This sequence joins TRBV24-1 and TRBJ2-3; tentatively, D is TRBD2 (6 bases). The V gene's germline CDR1 is KGHDR and CDR2 SFDVKD. The V and J ends lost 2 bases and 4 bases respectively, with 9 bases between them. This CDR3 comprises 14 residues. The CDR3 region is CATSDSGVPDTQYF. The DNA of the CDR3 is TGTGCCACCAGTGATTCGGGGGTGCCAGATACGCAGTATTTT.

This rearrangement joins TRBV21-1 to TRBJ1-6; the table's D call, TRBD1, has no DNA check behind it. TRBV21-1 has pseudogene status. CDR3 length: 15 amino acids. The DNA for the CDR3 is TGTGCCAGCAGCAAGGGACAGCCCTCCAATTCACCCCTCCACTTT. It translates to CASSKGQPSNSPLHF.

This clone was found once. The chain joins TRBV19 to TRBJ1-6, with D unresolved. Germline CDR1 is LNHDA and CDR2 is SQIVND (reference sequence). V lost 3 bases and J 0 bases, leaving 6 bases between the germline ends. The CDR3 extends over 15 amino acids. The CDR3 reads CASSIVRSYNSPLHF. The CDR3 nucleotides read TGTGCCAGTAGTATCGTCCGCTCCTATAATTCACCCCTCCACTTT.

This clone was observed a single time. V gene TRBV11-3 combines with J gene TRBJ2-2; weak D call: TRBD2 (6 bases). V lost 2 bases and J lost 0, with 10 bases in between. CDR1 is SGHNT and CDR2 is YENEEA in the germline V gene. This CDR3 has 16 amino acids. The CDR3, as DNA: TGTGCCAGCAGCTTATCTAGCGTCGCGAACACCGGGGAGCTGTTTTTT. Amino acid sequence: CASSLSSVANTGELFF.

The V and J genes are TRBV7-2 and TRBJ1-3; 7 bases agree with TRBD1. The trim removed 5 bases at V and 0 bases at J, leaving 7 bases unmatched. The CDR3 is 16 amino acids. Germline V CDR1 and CDR2: SGHTA, FQGNSA. The DNA for the CDR3 is TGTGCCAGCAGCCCGGGACAGACGTCCTCTGGAAACACCATATATTTT. It yields the protein CASSPGQTSSGNTIYF.

The J gene is TRBJ1-6, the V gene TRBV10-1, with 7 bases matching TRBD1. Germline loops: CDR1 WNHNN, CDR2 SYGVQD (reference sequence). The V segment lost 4 bases and the J segment 5 bases; nucleotides outside the gene matches: 11. This CDR3 has 17 residues. CDR3 sequence: CASSGVTGKEDNSPLHF. The CDR3 bases are TGCGCCAGCAGTGGCGTGACAGGGAAAGAGGATAATTCACCCCTCCACTTT.

This rearrangement joins TRBV2 to TRBJ2-5; D possibly corresponds to TRBD2 (6 bases). CDR1 is SNHLY and CDR2 is FYNNEI in the germline V gene. V shed 7 bases and J shed 1 base, with 13 bases lying between them. The CDR3 is 14 residues long. The CDR3 DNA reads TGTGCCAGCAACGTCGGGGGACTCCAAGAGACCCAGTACTTC. Its protein is CASNVGGLQETQYF.

This chain joins TRBV11-1 and TRBJ1-1, with no clear D. Germline values: CDR1 SGHAT, CDR2 FQDESV (reference sequence). This CDR3 spans 13 amino acids. Deletions cut 4 bases from V and 0 bases from J, with 6 bases between. The CDR3 region is CASSYLMNTEAFF. The DNA for the CDR3 is TGTGCCAGCAGCTATTTAATGAACACTGAAGCTTTCTTT. Full variable domain (outside the CDR3, taken from reference TRBV11-1 and TRBJ1-1): EAEVAQSPRYKITEKSQAVAFWCDPISGHATLYWYRQILGQGPELLVQFQDESVVDDSQLPKDRFSAERLKGVDSTLKIQPAELGDSAMYLCASSYLMNTEAFFGQGTRLTVV.

V is TRBV11-3 and J is TRBJ1-2; 9 nucleotides agree with TRBD1. With 6 bases clipped from V and 4 bases from J, the junction kept 3 bases outside the gene matches. This CDR3 is built from 13 residues. Germline CDR1 and CDR2: SGHNT and YENEEA. The CDR3 loop reads CASRDRGAYGYTF. The DNA for the CDR3 is TGTGCCAGCAGGGACAGGGGAGCCTATGGCTACACCTTC.

The chain uses TRBV5-4 and TRBJ1-2; D perhaps matches TRBD1 (5 bases). V dropped 1 base and J dropped 8 bases, with 9 bases sitting between them. CDR3 length equals 12 residues. The germline V gene has CDR1 SGHNT and CDR2 YYREEE (reference sequence). CDR3 DNA sequence: TGTGCCAGCAGCTTGCAGGGTCTGGGCTACACCTTC. Its translation is CASSLQGLGYTF.